This T cell receptor beta chain was documented in a study of cytomegalovirus exposure and HLA in healthy donors. Study-level points and caveats: Confirmation was obtained in vitro that three CMV-associated chains are specific for CMV antigens. The tendency of first-cohort TCR clusters to co-occur in the roughly 130 validation repertoires emerged from a later analysis.

Here immunoSEQ multiplex PCR was the method, and the copy in TCRdb shows in-frame clones only, minus some. The sample lists roughly 300,000 clones; about nine tenths were seen once. The donors were in the approximately 110-subject validation cohort; that cohort was separate from the roughly 700-subject first cohort. As to this clone: As yet, its antigen is unknown.

The sequencing sample was made of PBMCs. The source is a woman aged 18-29 years in good health and CMV-seronegative.

CDR3 sequence reads: CASSSAGAPTGELFF. The CDR3 DNA reads as TGCGCCAGCAGCTCGGCAGGGGCACCCACCGGGGAGCTGTTTTTT. The chain is built from TRBV5-1 and TRBJ2-2; possible D gene TRBD1, 6 bases. Trimming removed 3 bases from V and 4 bases from J, with 13 bases in between. Germline CDR1 reads SGHRS; CDR2 reads YFSETQ. This CDR3 spans 15 amino acids.